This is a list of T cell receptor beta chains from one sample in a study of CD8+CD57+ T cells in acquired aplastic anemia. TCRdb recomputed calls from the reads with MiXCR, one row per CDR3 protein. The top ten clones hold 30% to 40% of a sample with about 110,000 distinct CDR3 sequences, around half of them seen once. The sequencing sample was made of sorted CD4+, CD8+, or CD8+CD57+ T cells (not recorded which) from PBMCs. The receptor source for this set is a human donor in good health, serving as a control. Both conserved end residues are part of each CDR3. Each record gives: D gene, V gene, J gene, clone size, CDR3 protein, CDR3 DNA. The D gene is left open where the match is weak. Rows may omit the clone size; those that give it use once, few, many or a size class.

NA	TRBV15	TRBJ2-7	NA	CATSRGGDYSYEQYF	TGTGCCACCAGCAGAGGAGGAGATTACTCCTACGAGCAGTACTTC
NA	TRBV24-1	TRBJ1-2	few	CATSGEGRYGYTF	TGTGCCACCAGTGGTGAGGGACGCTATGGCTACACCTTC
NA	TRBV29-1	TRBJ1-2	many	CSVEWGEGGYTF	TGCAGCGTTGAATGGGGGGAGGGTGGCTACACCTTC
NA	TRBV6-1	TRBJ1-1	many	CASSPEAFF	TGTGCCAGCTCCCCTGAAGCTTTCTTT
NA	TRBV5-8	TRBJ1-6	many	CASSTPASPLHF	TGTGCCAGCAGTACCCCGGCTTCACCCCTCCACTTT
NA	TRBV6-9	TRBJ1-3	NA	CASSYFGTSAKEDSGNTIYF	TGTGCCAGCAGTTATTTTGGAACAAGCGCTAAAGAAGATTCTGGAAACACCATATATTTT
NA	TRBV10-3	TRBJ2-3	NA	CAIKGDSTDTQYF	TGTGCCATCAAGGGGGACAGCACAGATACGCAGTATTTT
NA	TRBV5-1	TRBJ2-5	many	CASSLGVLGSDQETQYF	TGCGCCAGCTCGCTTGGAGTTCTGGGGTCAGATCAAGAGACCCAGTACTTC
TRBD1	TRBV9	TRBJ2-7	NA	CASSGTGTGTYEQYF	TGTGCCAGCAGCGGGACAGGGACAGGGACCTACGAGCAGTACTTC
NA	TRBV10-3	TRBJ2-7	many	CAISPGAKYEQYF	TGTGCCATCAGTCCGGGAGCCAAGTACGAGCAGTACTTC
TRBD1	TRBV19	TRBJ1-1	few	CASSMGQPNTEAFF	TGTGCCAGTAGTATGGGACAGCCGAACACTGAAGCTTTCTTT
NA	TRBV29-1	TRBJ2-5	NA	CSVEVAGRNTGETQYF	TGCAGCGTTGAAGTAGCCGGGCGGAACACCGGGGAGACCCAGTACTTC
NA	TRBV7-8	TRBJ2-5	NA	CASSQDVRQGYEAQYF	TGTGCCAGCAGCCAAGACGTGCGGCAGGGGTATGAGGCCCAGTACTTC
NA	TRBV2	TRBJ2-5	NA	CASKTPPRTQTQYF	TGTGCCAGCAAAACCCCGCCCCGCACCCAGACCCAGTACTTC
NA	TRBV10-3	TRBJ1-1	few	CAISEGTEAFF	TGTGCCATCAGTGAGGGGACTGAAGCTTTCTTT
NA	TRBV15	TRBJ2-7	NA	CATSRDARNEQYF	TGTGCCACCAGCAGAGATGCCCGGAACGAGCAGTACTTC
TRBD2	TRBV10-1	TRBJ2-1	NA	CASSDQRLAGGNEQFF	TGCGCCAGCAGTGACCAGAGACTAGCGGGGGGAAATGAGCAGTTCTTC
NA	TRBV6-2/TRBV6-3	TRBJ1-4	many	CASKSLIATNEKLFF	TGTGCCAGCAAGAGTTTAATCGCAACTAATGAAAAACTGTTTTTT
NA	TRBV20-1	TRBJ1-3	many	CSARDGASGNTIYF	TGCAGTGCTAGAGATGGAGCTTCTGGAAACACCATATATTTT
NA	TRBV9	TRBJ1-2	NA	CASSVGPRTVSNYGYTF	TGTGCCAGCAGCGTAGGCCCCCGTACAGTTTCTAACTATGGCTACACCTTC
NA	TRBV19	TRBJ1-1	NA	CASSKGGMNTEAFF	TGTGCCAGTAGTAAAGGAGGGATGAACACTGAAGCTTTCTTT
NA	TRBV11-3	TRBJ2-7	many	CASSFGEAHQHF	TGTGCCAGCAGCTTCGGCGAAGCTCACCAGCACTTC
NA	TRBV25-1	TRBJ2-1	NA	CASIGGSDNEQFF	TGTGCCAGCATTGGGGGCTCGGACAATGAGCAGTTCTTC
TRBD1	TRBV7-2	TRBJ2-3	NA	CASSRDRAADTQYF	TGTGCCAGCAGCCGTGACAGGGCCGCAGATACGCAGTATTTT
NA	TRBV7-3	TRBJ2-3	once	CASSHLDTQYF	TGCGCCAGCAGCCACCTAGATACGCAGTATTTT
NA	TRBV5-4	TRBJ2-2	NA	CASSRTVLGELFF	TGTGCCAGCAGCCGTACGGTACTCGGGGAGCTGTTTTTT
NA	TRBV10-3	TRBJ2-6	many	CATHYYEAGANVLTF	TGTGCCACCCACTACTATGAGGCTGGGGCCAACGTCCTGACTTTC